Following are 6 T cell receptor beta chains from one sample sequenced in a study of circulating and synovial CD4+ cells in juvenile arthritis. Clones were sequenced by immunoSEQ multiplex PCR, and TCRdb holds only the in-frame ones, with some missing. In the table there are more than 30,000 clones, 93% of which are singletons. Sample: CD4+ T cells from blood. The source of these receptors is a human donor with juvenile idiopathic arthritis.

This chain connects TRBV5-1 to TRBJ2-2; 11 bases agree with TRBD2. V was clipped by 5 bases and J by 2 bases; unmatched bases: 2. The germline CDR1 and CDR2 sequences are SGHRS and YFSETQ. The CDR3 runs to 15 residues. The CDR3 DNA sequence: TGCGCCAGCAGGGGGACTAGCGGCAACACCGGGGAGCTGTTTTTT. This sequence encodes CASRGTSGNTGELFF.

The chain carries TRBV2 and TRBJ2-7; D remains ambiguous. Trimming cost V 4 bases and J 2 bases, with 9 bases left between them. CDR3 size: 13 residues. Germline V gene lookup returns CDR1 SNHLY and CDR2 FYNNEI. The CDR3 nucleotides read TGTGCCAGCAGTGCCCCAGGAACCTACGAGCAGTACTTC. It yields the protein CASSAPGTYEQYF.

The chain uses TRBV7-2 and TRBJ2-7, with 13 bases identical to TRBD2. Trimming cost V 5 bases and J 2 bases; bases outside gene matches: 3. In germline, CDR1 is SGHTA, CDR2 FQGNSA. The CDR3 is made up of 15 amino acids. The CDR3 reads CASSRTSGSTYEQYF. The DNA of the CDR3 is TGTGCCAGCAGCCGGACTAGCGGGAGTACCTACGAGCAGTACTTC.

The V call is TRBV5-1, the J call TRBJ1-1; 8 nucleotides agree with TRBD1. This CDR3 has 15 amino acids. V shed 0 bases and J 4 bases; nucleotides not matched to a gene: 5. Germline V gene data show CDR1 as SGHRS and CDR2 as YFSETQ. The CDR3 DNA reads as TGCGCCAGCAGCTTGGGGCAGGGGGCTAGCACTGAAGCTTTCTTT. Its protein product is CASSLGQGASTEAFF.

The V gene is TRBV10-3, the J gene TRBJ2-3; 14 nucleotides align to TRBD2. This CDR3 has 18 amino acids. Germline loops: CDR1 ENHRY, CDR2 SYGVKD. V shed 7 bases and J 0 bases; nucleotides not matched to a gene: 9. DNA for the CDR3: TGTGCCATCAACGGACTAGCGGGGGGACTTGCTAGCACAGATACGCAGTATTTT. Amino acids: CAINGLAGGLASTDTQYF.

This sequence joins TRBV6-5 and TRBJ2-2; 8 nucleotides line up with TRBD1. CDR3 length: 15 residues. CDR1 is MNHEY and CDR2 is SVGAGI in the germline V gene. With V trimmed by 2 bases and J by 5 bases, 4 bases remained unmatched. CDR3 region: CASSYRTGGTGELFF. In DNA, the CDR3 is TGTGCCAGCAGTTACCGAACAGGGGGTACCGGGGAGCTGTTTTTT.